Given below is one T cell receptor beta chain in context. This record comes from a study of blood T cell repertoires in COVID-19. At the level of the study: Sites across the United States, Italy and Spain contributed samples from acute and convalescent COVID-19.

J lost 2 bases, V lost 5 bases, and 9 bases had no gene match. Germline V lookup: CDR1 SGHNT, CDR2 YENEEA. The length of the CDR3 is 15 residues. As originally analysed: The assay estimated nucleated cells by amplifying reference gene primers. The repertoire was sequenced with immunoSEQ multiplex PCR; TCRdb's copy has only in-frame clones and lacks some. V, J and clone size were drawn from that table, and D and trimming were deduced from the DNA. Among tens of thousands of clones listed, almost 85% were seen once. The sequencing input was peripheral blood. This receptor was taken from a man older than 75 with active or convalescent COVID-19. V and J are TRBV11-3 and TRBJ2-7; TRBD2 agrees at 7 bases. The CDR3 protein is CASSPGAGRAYEQYF. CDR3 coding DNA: TGTGCCAGCAGCCCCGGAGCGGGGCGGGCCTACGAGCAGTACTTC. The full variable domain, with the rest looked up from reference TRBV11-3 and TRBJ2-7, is EAGVVQSPRYKIIEKKQPVAFWCNPISGHNTLYWYLQNLGQGPELLIRYENEEAVDDSQLPKDRFSAERLKGVDSTLKIQPAELGDSAVYLCASSPGAGRAYEQYFGPGTRLTVT.